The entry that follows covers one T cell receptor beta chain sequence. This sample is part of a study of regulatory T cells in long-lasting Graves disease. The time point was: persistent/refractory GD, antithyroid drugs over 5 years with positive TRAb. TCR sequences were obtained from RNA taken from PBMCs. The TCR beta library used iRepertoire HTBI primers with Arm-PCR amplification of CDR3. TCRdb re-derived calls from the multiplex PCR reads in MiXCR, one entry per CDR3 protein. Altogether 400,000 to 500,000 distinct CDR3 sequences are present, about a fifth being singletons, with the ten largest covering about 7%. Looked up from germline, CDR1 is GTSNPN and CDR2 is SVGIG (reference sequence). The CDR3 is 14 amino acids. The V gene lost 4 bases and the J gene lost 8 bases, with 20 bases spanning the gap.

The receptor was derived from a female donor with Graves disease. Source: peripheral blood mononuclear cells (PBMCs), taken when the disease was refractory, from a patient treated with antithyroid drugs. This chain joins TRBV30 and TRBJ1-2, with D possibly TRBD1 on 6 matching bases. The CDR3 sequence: CAWKWDTQERGYTF. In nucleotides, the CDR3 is TGTGCCTGGAAGTGGGACACCCAGGAGAGGGGCTACACCTTC.